This T cell receptor beta chain is drawn from a study of blood T cell repertoires in COVID-19. The J segment lost 2 bases and the V segment lost 4 bases, leaving 0 bases of the junction unmatched. There are 13 residues in the CDR3. Original processing notes: Using reference gene primer amplification, nucleated cell counts were estimated. Data came from immunoSEQ multiplex PCR; TCRdb stores just in-frame clones and leaves some out. D and trimming were read from the DNA, whereas the V and J calls and clone size are those reported in that table. Counted here are fewer than 150,000 clones, approximately 81% occurring once; the ten biggest clones make up approximately 1.5%.

Sequenced sample: peripheral blood. The sequence was collected from a man over 45 with acute or convalescent COVID-19. The rearrangement links TRBV12-3 or TRBV12-4 to TRBJ2-7, with 9 bases matching TRBD1. The CDR3 DNA reads TGTGCCAGCAGTTGGGACAGGGCCTACGAGCAGTACTTC. Translating it yields CASSWDRAYEQYF.